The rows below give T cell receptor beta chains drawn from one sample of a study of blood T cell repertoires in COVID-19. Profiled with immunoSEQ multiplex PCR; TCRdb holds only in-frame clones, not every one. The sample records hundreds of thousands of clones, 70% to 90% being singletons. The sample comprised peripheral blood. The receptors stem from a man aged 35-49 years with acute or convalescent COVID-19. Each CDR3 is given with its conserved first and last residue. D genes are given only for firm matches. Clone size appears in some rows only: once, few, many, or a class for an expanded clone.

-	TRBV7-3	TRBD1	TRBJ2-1	CASSLDRGDYNEQFF	TGTGCCAGCAGCCTAGACAGGGGAGACTACAATGAGCAGTTCTTC
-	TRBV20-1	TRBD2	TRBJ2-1	CSASSGGAKRYNEQFF	TGCAGTGCTAGTAGCGGGGGGGCAAAGCGGTACAATGAGCAGTTCTTC
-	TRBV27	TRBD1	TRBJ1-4	CASSRGGADEKLFF	TGTGCCAGCAGTAGAGGGGGCGCGGATGAAAAACTGTTTTTT
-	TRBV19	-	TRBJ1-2	CASSIPGIANYGYTF	TGTGCCAGTAGTATCCCAGGGATTGCTAACTATGGCTACACCTTC
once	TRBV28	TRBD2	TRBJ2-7	CASSISGGSSYEQYF	TGTGCCAGCAGCATTAGCGGGGGTAGCTCCTACGAGCAGTACTTC
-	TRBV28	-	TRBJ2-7	CASRWTGGSYEQYF	TGTGCCAGCCGGTGGACTGGAGGCTCCTACGAGCAGTACTTC
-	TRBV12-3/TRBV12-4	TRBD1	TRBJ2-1	CASRPRDRVRQFF	TGTGCCAGCAGACCCCGGGACAGGGTGCGACAGTTCTTC
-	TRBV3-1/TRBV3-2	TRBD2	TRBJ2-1	CASSPTPQAGGPYNEQFF	TGTGCCAGCAGCCCTACACCCCAAGCGGGGGGGCCATACAATGAGCAGTTCTTC
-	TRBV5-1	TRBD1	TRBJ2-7	CASSLGQGAYEQYF	TGCGCCAGCAGCCTAGGACAGGGGGCCTACGAGCAGTACTTC
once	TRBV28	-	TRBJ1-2	CASGETYGYTF	TGTGCCAGCGGAGAGACCTATGGCTACACCTTC
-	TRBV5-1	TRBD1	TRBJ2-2	CASSLLSWTGDGELFF	TGCGCCAGCAGCTTGCTTTCTTGGACAGGGGACGGGGAGCTGTTTTTT
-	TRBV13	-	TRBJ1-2	CASSLRDRKDNYGYTF	TGTGCCAGCAGCTTACGAGACAGGAAAGATAACTATGGCTACACCTTC
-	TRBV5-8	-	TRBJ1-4	CASSLQGFANEKLFF	TGTGCCAGCAGCCTTCAGGGGTTTGCTAATGAAAAACTGTTTTTT
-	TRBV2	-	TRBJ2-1	CASSDLLTDNEQFF	TGTGCCAGCAGTGACCTACTGACAGACAATGAGCAGTTCTTC
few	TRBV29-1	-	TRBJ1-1	CSVVRGTEAFF	TGCAGCGTTGTTCGAGGAACTGAAGCTTTCTTT
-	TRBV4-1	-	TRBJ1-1	CASSQAGNMNTEAFF	TGCGCCAGCAGCCAAGCAGGGAACATGAACACTGAAGCTTTCTTT
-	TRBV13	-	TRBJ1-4	CASSSNSLTNEKLFF	TGTGCCAGCAGCTCAAACAGCCTAACTAATGAAAAACTGTTTTTT
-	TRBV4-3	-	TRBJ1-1	CASSQGRGNTEAFF	TGCGCCAGCAGCCAGGGCAGGGGTAACACTGAAGCTTTCTTT
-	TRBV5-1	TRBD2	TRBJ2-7	CASSLRGVLSYEQYF	TGCGCCAGCAGCCTTCGGGGGGTATTATCCTACGAGCAGTACTTC
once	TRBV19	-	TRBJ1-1	CASSTQELMNTEAFF	TGTGCCAGTAGTACCCAAGAACTGATGAACACTGAAGCTTTCTTT
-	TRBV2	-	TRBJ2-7	CASKSRQGGYEQYF	TGTGCCAGCAAGTCCCGTCAGGGGGGCTACGAGCAGTACTTC
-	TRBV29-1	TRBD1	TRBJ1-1	CSVAQGAGAEAFF	TGCAGCGTTGCGCAGGGGGCTGGGGCTGAAGCTTTCTTT
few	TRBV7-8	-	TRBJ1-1	CASSFTPDIYSPEAFF	TGTGCCAGCAGCTTTACTCCGGACATTTATAGCCCTGAAGCTTTCTTT
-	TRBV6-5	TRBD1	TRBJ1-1	CASSNRGQNTEAFF	TGTGCCAGCAGTAACAGGGGTCAGAACACTGAAGCTTTCTTT
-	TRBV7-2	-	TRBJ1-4	CASSYRINEKLFF	TGTGCCAGCAGTTACAGGATTAATGAAAAACTGTTTTTT
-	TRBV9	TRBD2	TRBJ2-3	CASSVGGGSTDTQYF	TGTGCCAGCAGCGTAGGCGGGGGGAGCACAGATACGCAGTATTTT
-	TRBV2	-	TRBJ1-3	CASRRVNTIYF	TGTGCCAGCAGGCGGGTAAACACCATATATTTT
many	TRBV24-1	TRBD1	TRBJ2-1	CATSAGTDRNEQFF	TGTGCCACCAGCGCCGGGACAGATAGAAATGAGCAGTTCTTC
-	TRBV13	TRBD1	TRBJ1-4	CASSFRDRGDEKLFF	TGTGCCAGCAGCTTCCGGGACAGGGGAGATGAAAAACTGTTTTTT
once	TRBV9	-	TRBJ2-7	CASSAGGQSSQQYF	TGTGCCAGCAGCGCGGGAGGACAGTCTAGCCAGCAGTACTTC
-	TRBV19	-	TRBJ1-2	CASRPTAGHFNYGYTF	TGTGCCAGTAGGCCAACAGCGGGACACTTTAACTATGGCTACACCTTC
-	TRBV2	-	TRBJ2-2	CASSFGTWELFF	TGTGCCAGCAGTTTCGGGACTTGGGAGCTGTTTTTT
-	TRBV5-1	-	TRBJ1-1	CASSLEDSMNTEAFF	TGCGCCAGCAGCTTGGAGGACTCTATGAACACTGAAGCTTTCTTT
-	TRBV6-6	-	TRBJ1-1	CASSYSGEGTEAFF	TGTGCCAGCAGTTACTCGGGGGAGGGCACTGAAGCTTTCTTT
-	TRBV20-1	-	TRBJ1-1	CSASQGYTEAFF	TGCAGTGCTAGTCAGGGTTACACTGAAGCTTTCTTT
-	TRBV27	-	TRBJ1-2	CASTDPYGGYTF	TGTGCCAGTACAGATCCCTATGGTGGCTACACCTTC
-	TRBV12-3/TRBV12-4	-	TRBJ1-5	CASSFGGGPQHF	TGTGCCAGCAGTTTCGGGGGAGGGCCCCAGCATTTT
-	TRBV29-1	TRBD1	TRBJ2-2	CSVGQGANTGELFF	TGCAGCGTTGGACAGGGGGCCAACACCGGGGAGCTGTTTTTT
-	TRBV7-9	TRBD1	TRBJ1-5	CASSSDREDNQPQHF	TGTGCCAGCAGTTCCGACAGGGAGGACAATCAGCCCCAGCATTTT
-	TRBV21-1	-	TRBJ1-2	CASIGTGNGTKGYTF	TGTGCCAGCATCGGGACAGGGAACGGAACTAAGGGCTACACCTTC
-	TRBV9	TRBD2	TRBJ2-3	CASDFSGGVTDTQYF	TGTGCCAGCGATTTTAGCGGGGGGGTCACAGATACGCAGTATTTT
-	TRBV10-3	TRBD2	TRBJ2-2	CAIRGGGELFF	TGTGCCATCCGGGGGGGCGGGGAGCTGTTTTTT
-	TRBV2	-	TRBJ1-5	CASRSLLQPQHF	TGTGCCAGCAGGTCGTTACTACAGCCCCAGCATTTT
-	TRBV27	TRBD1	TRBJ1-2	CASNPDRDRGYGYTF	TGTGCCAGCAATCCCGACCGGGACAGGGGCTATGGCTACACCTTC
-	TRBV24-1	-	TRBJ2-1	CATSDPRGSYNEQFF	TGTGCCACCAGTGACCCTAGGGGTTCCTACAATGAGCAGTTCTTC
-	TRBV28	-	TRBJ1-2	CASSQSVNGYTF	TGTGCCAGCAGTCAAAGCGTCAATGGCTACACCTTC
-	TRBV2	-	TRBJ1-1	CASSELGQGREEAFF	TGTGCCAGCAGTGAATTAGGGCAGGGGAGGGAGGAGGCTTTCTTT